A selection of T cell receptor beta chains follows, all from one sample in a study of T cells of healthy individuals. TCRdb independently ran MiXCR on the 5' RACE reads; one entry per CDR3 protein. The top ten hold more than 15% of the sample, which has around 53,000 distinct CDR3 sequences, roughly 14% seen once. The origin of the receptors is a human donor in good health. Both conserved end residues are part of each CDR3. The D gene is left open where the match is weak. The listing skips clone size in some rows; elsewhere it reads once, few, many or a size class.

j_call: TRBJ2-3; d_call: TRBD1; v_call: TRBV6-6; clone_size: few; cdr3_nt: TGTGCCAGCAGTCAGGGGGCTCGGACAGATACGCAGTATTTT; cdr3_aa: CASSQGARTDTQYF
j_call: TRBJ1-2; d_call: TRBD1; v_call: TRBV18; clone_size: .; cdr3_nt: TGTGCCAGCTCACCAAACAGGGGGGACTATGGCTACACCTTC; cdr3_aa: CASSPNRGDYGYTF
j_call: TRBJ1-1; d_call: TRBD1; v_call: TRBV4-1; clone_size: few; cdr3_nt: TGCGCCAGCAGCCAAGTACCAGGGGGCCCGATCACTGAAGCTTTCTTT; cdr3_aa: CASSQVPGGPITEAFF
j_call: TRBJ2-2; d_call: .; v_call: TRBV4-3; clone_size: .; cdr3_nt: TGCGCCAGCAGCCAGACGAGGAACACCGGGGAGCTGTTTTTT; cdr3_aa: CASSQTRNTGELFF
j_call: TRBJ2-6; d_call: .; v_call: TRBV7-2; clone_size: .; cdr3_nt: TGTGCCAGCAGCCAAGTCAGGCAGGGAATATCTGGGGCCAAGGTCCTGACTTTC; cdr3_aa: CASSQVRQGISGAKVLTF
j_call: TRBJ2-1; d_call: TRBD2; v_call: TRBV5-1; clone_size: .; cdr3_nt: TGCGCCAGCAGAACCGGGACTAGCCTTAATGAGCAGTTCTTC; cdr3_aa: CASRTGTSLNEQFF
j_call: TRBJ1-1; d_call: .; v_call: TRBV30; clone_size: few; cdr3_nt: TGTGCCTGGAGCCGGGATTATAACACTGAAGCTTTCTTT; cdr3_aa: CAWSRDYNTEAFF
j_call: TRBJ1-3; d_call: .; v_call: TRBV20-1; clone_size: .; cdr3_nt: TGCAGTGCGCAAACAGGCTGGGGGGGAAACACCATATATTTT; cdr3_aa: CSAQTGWGGNTIYF
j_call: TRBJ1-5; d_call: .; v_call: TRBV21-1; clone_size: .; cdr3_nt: TGTGCCAGCAGCTCCGGGGGCGGTCAGCCCCAGCATTTT; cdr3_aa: CASSSGGGQPQHF
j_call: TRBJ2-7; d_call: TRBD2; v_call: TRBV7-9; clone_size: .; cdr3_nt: TGTGCCAGCAGCCTAGCCGGGACTAGCGTCTACGAGCAGTACTTC; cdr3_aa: CASSLAGTSVYEQYF
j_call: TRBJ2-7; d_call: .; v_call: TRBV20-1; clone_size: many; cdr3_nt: TGCAGTGCTAGTTGGTCAGATTACGAGCAGTACTTC; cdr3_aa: CSASWSDYEQYF
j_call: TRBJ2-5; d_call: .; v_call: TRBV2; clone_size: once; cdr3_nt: TGTGCCAGCAGACAGGCCATCGGTGCCCAGTACTTC; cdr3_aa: CASRQAIGAQYF
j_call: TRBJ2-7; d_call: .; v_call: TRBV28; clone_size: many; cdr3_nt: TGTGCCAGCAGTTTGGAATTCGGCAACTCCTACGAGCAGTACTTC; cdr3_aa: CASSLEFGNSYEQYF
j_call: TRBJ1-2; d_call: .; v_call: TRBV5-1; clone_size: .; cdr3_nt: TGCGCCAGCAGTCGGGCGAACTATGGCTACACCTTC; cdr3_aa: CASSRANYGYTF
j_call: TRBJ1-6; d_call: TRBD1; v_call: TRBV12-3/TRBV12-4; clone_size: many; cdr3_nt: TGTGCCAGCAGTACGACCGCGGACAGGCTTCATAATTCACCCCTCCACTTT; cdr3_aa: CASSTTADRLHNSPLHF
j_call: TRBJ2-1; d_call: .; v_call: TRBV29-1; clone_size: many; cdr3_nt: TGCAGCGTTGACGGAATTCACAATGAGCAGTTCTTC; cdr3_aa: CSVDGIHNEQFF
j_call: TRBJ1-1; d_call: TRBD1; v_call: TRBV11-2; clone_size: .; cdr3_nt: TGTGCCAGCAGCTTAGGAGGCACAGGGGCTAAGAGGGACACTGAAGCTTTCTTT; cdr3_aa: CASSLGGTGAKRDTEAFF
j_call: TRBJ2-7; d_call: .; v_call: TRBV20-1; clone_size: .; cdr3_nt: TGCAGTGCTAGAGGACCAGCCTACGAGCAGTACTTC; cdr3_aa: CSARGPAYEQYF
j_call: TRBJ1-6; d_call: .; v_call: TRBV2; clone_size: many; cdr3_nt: TGTGCCAGCTTAGGGCAGGTCGGTTCACCCCTCCACTTT; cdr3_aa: CASLGQVGSPLHF
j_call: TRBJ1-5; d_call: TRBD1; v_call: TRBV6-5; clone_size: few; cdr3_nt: TGTGCCAGCTCTAGTTATGGGACAGGGTCGGACAATCAGCCCCAGCATTTT; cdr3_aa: CASSSYGTGSDNQPQHF
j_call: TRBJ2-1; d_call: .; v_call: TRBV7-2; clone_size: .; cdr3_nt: TGTGCCAGCAGCCCCGAGACTAGTTTCTACAATGAGCAGTTCTTC; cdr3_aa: CASSPETSFYNEQFF
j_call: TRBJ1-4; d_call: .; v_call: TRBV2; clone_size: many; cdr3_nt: TGTGCCAGCAGCTGGGACACCCAACCGGGTGAAAAACTGTTTTTT; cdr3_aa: CASSWDTQPGEKLFF
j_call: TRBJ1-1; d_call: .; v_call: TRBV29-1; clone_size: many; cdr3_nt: TGCAGCGTTGAAGATGGTGGGGCAGTGAACACTGAAGCTTTCTTT; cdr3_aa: CSVEDGGAVNTEAFF
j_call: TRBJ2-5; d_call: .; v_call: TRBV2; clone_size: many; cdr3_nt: TGTGCCAGCAGTTTGACTCGAGAGACCCAGTACTTC; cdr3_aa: CASSLTRETQYF
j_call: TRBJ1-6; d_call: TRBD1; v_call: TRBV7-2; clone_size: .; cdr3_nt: TGTGCCAGCAGTCAGAACAGGGGGAAAAATTCACCCCTCCACTTT; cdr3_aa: CASSQNRGKNSPLHF
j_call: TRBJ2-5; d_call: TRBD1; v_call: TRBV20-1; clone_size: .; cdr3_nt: TGCAGTGCTAGAATCCCCCCCGGGACAGGGGGCGTAGAGACCCAGTACTTC; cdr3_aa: CSARIPPGTGGVETQYF
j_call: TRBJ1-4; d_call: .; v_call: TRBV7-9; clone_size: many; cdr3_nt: TGTGCCAGCAGCTCCCAGCGATTTGGAAATGAAAAACTGTTTTTT; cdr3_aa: CASSSQRFGNEKLFF
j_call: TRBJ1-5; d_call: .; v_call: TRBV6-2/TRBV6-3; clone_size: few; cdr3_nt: TGTGCCAGAAAAACCGGGCCAAGGGAGAGGCGGCCCCAGCATTTT; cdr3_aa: CARKTGPRERRPQHF
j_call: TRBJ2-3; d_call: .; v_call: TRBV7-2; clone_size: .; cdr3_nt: TGTGCCAGCAGCTTCGACCTCCTAGGCACAGATACGCAGTATTTT; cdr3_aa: CASSFDLLGTDTQYF
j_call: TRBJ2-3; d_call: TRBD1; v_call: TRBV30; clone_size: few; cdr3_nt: TGTGCCTGGATGGCACAGGGGGTAATGGGTACGCAGTATTTT; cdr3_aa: CAWMAQGVMGTQYF
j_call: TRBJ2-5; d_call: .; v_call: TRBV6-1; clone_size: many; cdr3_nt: TGTGCCAGCAGTCCTCTGGGGACGGCCCAAGAGACCCAGTACTTC; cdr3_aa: CASSPLGTAQETQYF
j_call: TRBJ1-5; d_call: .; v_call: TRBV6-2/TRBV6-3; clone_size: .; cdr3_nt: TGTGCCAGCAGCCCCGAGGGCTTGAGCAATCAGCCCCAGCATTTT; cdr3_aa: CASSPEGLSNQPQHF
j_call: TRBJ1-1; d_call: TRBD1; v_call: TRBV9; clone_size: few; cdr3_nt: TGTGCCAGCAGCTCTCGCCTGGACAGGGGGACCACTGAAGCTTTCTTT; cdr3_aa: CASSSRLDRGTTEAFF
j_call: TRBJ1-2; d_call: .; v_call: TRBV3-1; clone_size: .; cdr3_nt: TGTGCCAGCAGCCCGAAGACTGGGGAAGTGGGCTACACCTTC; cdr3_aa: CASSPKTGEVGYTF
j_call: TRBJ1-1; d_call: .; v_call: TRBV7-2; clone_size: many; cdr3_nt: TGTGCCAGCAGCTCAGTGATGAACACTGAAGCTTTCTTT; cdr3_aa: CASSSVMNTEAFF
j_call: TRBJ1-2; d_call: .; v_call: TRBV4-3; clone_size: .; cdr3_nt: TGCGCCAGCAGCCAAGATCCGGGTGGTTGGGGCTACACCTTC; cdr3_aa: CASSQDPGGWGYTF
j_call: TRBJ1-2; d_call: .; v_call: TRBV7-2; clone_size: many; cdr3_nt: TGTGCCAGCAGCCAGGGTCTGGGGTTATCCGGCTACACCTTC; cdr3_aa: CASSQGLGLSGYTF
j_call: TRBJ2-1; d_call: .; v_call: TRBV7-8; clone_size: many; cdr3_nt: TGTGCCAGCAGCTCCAGTTCAGCTAGTTACAATGAGCAGTTCTTC; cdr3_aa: CASSSSSASYNEQFF
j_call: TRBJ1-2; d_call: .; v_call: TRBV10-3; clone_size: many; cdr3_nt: TGTGCCATCAGTGAAGGGGATGGGGTGAACTATGGCTACACCTTC; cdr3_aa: CAISEGDGVNYGYTF
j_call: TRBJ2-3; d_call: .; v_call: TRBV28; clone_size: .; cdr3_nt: TGTGCCAGCAGTCCGGGGAGCACAGATACGCAGTATTTT; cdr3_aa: CASSPGSTDTQYF
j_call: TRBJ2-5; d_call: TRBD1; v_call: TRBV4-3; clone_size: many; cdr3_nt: TGCGCCAGCAGCCAGATCACAGGGGGAGAAGAGACCCAGTACTTC; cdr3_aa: CASSQITGGEETQYF
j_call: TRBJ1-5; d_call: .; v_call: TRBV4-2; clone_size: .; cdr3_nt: TGTGCCAGCAGCCAGTTGACAGGTGTGAATCAGCCCCAGCATTTT; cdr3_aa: CASSQLTGVNQPQHF
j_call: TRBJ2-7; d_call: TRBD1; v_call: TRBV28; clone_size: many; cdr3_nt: TGTGCCAGCAGCTATTGGACAGGCGAAAGCTCCTACGAGCAGTACTTC; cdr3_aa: CASSYWTGESSYEQYF
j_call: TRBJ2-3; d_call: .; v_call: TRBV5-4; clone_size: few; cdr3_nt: TGTGCCAGCATGAGGCTGCCCACAGATACGCAGTATTTT; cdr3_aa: CASMRLPTDTQYF
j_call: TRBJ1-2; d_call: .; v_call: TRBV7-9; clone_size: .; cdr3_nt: TGTGCCAGCAGCCTCGTAGGCGCCTATGGCTACACCTTC; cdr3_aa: CASSLVGAYGYTF
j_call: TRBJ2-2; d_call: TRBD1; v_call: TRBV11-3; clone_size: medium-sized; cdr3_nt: TGTGCCAGCAGCCCTTTGGGGACAGCGAACACCGGGGAGCTGTTTTTT; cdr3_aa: CASSPLGTANTGELFF
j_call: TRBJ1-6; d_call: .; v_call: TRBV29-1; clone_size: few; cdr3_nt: TGCAGCGCCTTCATTCGACCCCTCCACTTT; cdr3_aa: CSAFIRPLHF
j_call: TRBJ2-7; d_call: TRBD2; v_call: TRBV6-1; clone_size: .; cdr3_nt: TGTGCCAGCAGTGAAGAGGGACTAGCGGGGGGGCTAAACGAGCAGTACTTC; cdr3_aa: CASSEEGLAGGLNEQYF
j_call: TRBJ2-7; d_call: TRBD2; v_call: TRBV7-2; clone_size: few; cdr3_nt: TGTGCCAGCAGCTTAGACGGTCCTAGCGGGAGTCTTATCCCCTACGAGCAGTACTTC; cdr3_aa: CASSLDGPSGSLIPYEQYF
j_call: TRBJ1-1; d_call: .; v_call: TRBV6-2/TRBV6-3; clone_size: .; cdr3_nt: TGTGCCAGCAGTTACATTCAAGGGCTCATGAACACTGAAGCTTTCTTT; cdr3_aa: CASSYIQGLMNTEAFF
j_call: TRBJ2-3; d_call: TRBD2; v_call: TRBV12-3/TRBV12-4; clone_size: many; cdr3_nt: TGTGCCAGCAGTTTTACTAGCGGCACAGATACGCAGTATTTT; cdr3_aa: CASSFTSGTDTQYF
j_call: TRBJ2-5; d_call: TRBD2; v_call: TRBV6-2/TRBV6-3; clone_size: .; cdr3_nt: TGTGCCAGCAGTTACGCGCGGGGGGCCCAAGAGACCCAGTACTTC; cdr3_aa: CASSYARGAQETQYF
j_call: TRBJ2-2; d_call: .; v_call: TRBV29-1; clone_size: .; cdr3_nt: TGCAGCGCTCTTACGGGGGGCGGGAACACCGGGGAGCTGTTTTTT; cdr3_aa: CSALTGGGNTGELFF
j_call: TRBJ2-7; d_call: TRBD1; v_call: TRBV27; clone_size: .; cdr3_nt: TGTGCCAGCAGTCGCGAACAGGGGGGAGGCTACGAGCAGTACTTC; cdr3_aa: CASSREQGGGYEQYF
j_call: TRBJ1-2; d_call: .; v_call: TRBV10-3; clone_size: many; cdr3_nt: TGTGCCATCGGGGACCCCGGGGCGGAGGGCGGCTACACCTTC; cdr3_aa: CAIGDPGAEGGYTF